A selection of T cell receptor beta chains follows, all from one sample in a study of radiotherapy plus CTLA-4 blockade in lung cancer. Some clones are missing from TCRdb's copy, which holds only in-frame ones; the method was immunoSEQ multiplex PCR. The sample shows around 56,000 clones, over 75% of them seen only once. Sequenced material: peripheral blood, taken from a patient treated with radiotherapy plus ipilimumab. The receptor set was obtained from a human donor with non-small cell lung cancer who had a complete response to radiotherapy plus ipilimumab. The CDR3 runs from the conserved cysteine through the conserved F or W. D genes are given only for firm matches. The size entry is marked missing in some rows and otherwise reads once, few, many or a size class.

d_call	clone_size	j_call	v_call	cdr3_nt	cdr3_aa
TRBD1	-	TRBJ1-6	TRBV18	TGTGCCAGCTCAACGGGACAGGGGAGGAACTCACCCCTCCACTTT	CASSTGQGRNSPLHF
TRBD1	-	TRBJ2-7	TRBV19	TGTGCCAGTGGGACAGGGAGGCTCTCCTACGAGCAGTACTTC	CASGTGRLSYEQYF
TRBD1	few	TRBJ2-3	TRBV29-1	TGCAGCGTTTATGGGACAGGGGGCATGGATACGCAGTATTTT	CSVYGTGGMDTQYF
TRBD1	-	TRBJ1-1	TRBV4-1	TGCGCCAGCAGCCAAGGGACAGGGTTAGGGAACACTGAAGCTTTCTTT	CASSQGTGLGNTEAFF
TRBD1	-	TRBJ1-1	TRBV2	TGTGCCAGCACCGAAGGGGACAGCTGGAACACTGAAGCTTTCTTT	CASTEGDSWNTEAFF
TRBD2	-	TRBJ2-2	TRBV7-6	TGTGCCAGCAGATTTACCGGGACTAGCGGGAGGAACACCGGGGAGCTGTTTTTT	CASRFTGTSGRNTGELFF
-	-	TRBJ2-2	TRBV7-2	TGTGCCAGCAGCCCCCCCGGGAGGGGGCTAGGCGGGGAGCTGTTTTTT	CASSPPGRGLGGELFF
TRBD1	-	TRBJ1-5	TRBV27	TGTGCCAGCACTCCGACAGGGAGCAATCAGCCCCAGCATTTT	CASTPTGSNQPQHF
-	-	TRBJ2-2	TRBV7-6	TGTGCCAGCAGCCCAGATTGGTCCGGGGAGCTGTTTTTT	CASSPDWSGELFF
-	-	TRBJ1-5	TRBV7-2	TGTGCCAGCAGCTTAGCACAGTTCAATCAGCCCCAGCATTTT	CASSLAQFNQPQHF
TRBD1	once	TRBJ1-4	TRBV7-9	TGTGCCAGCAGCTTAGTAGGGACAGATAATGAAAAACTGTTTTTT	CASSLVGTDNEKLFF
TRBD2	-	TRBJ2-1	TRBV11-3	TGTGCCAGCCGGACTAGCGGGAGCTCCTACAATGAGCAGTTCTTC	CASRTSGSSYNEQFF
-	-	TRBJ2-2	TRBV7-8	TGTGCCAGCAGCTTAGCCAGGGTATCGAACACCGGGGAGCTGTTTTTT	CASSLARVSNTGELFF
-	few	TRBJ1-2	TRBV7-9	TGCGCCAGCAGCCCATGGGACACAGCTAACTATGGCTACACCTTC	CASSPWDTANYGYTF
-	-	TRBJ2-3	TRBV19	TGTGCCAGTAGTATTCGGGGGGCAGCGGATACGCAGTATTTT	CASSIRGAADTQYF
TRBD2	-	TRBJ2-3	TRBV10-3	TGTGCCATCAGTGGTACCGGCGGGGGGGCCCCAGATACGCAGTATTTT	CAISGTGGGAPDTQYF
TRBD1	-	TRBJ2-1	TRBV11-3	TGTGCCAGCAGCGGACAGGGCTCCTACAATGAGCAGTTCTTC	CASSGQGSYNEQFF
-	-	TRBJ2-1	TRBV9	TGTGCCAGCAGCCCCCGCTTAGCGGTTAGCTCCTACAATGAGCAGTTCTTC	CASSPRLAVSSYNEQFF
TRBD2	-	TRBJ2-2	TRBV11-3	TGTGCCAGCAGCAGGGCGGGAGGGCTTTCCGGGGAGCTGTTTTTT	CASSRAGGLSGELFF
TRBD2	-	TRBJ2-3	TRBV9	TGTGCCAGCAGCGTAGCGGGTACTAGCGGGGCTTCAGATACGCAGTATTTT	CASSVAGTSGASDTQYF
-	-	TRBJ2-5	TRBV6-5	TGTGCCAGCAGCCGCCAACCCGGGAATCAAGAGACCCAGTACTTC	CASSRQPGNQETQYF
TRBD2	-	TRBJ2-1	TRBV7-9	TGTGCCAGCAGCGAAGGACTAGCGGGGCGCGTTACTGACAATGAGCAGTTCTTC	CASSEGLAGRVTDNEQFF